This T cell receptor (beta chain) was sequenced for a study of cytomegalovirus exposure and HLA in healthy donors. On the study more broadly: Among the approximately 400 donors who were genotyped, about 84% fell in the genetic ancestry cluster that is associated with self-reported Caucasian donors. Study-wide findings and caveats: For presence/absence analyses, sequencing depth was assumed to be roughly uniform across donors.

Germline V gives CDR1 LGHNT, CDR2 FRNRAP. This CDR3 is 12 amino acids long. The V and J ends lost 4 bases and 6 bases respectively, with 7 bases between them. Healthy bone marrow donors made up the cohort. About this clone itself: No antigen is known for it.

Both 60 Vbeta primers and 13 Jbeta primers went into the PCR. Method: immunoSEQ multiplex PCR; TCRdb's copy keeps in-frame clones and lacks some. The table lists about 180,000 clones, just under 85% of them singletons. The receptor was isolated from a girl aged 10 to 17 in good health and CMV-seropositive. Source material: PBMCs. V gene TRBV12-5 combines with J gene TRBJ1-3, with no clear D. The CDR3 protein is CASGSLPNTIYF. CDR3 DNA sequence: TGTGCTAGTGGTTCCCTCCCAAACACCATATATTTT.